Listed below are T cell receptor beta chains from one sample, sequenced in a study of T cells in Graves' hyperthyroidism and ophthalmopathy. TCRdb re-analysed the multiplex PCR reads in MiXCR, keeping a single row per CDR3 protein. The table has 600,000 or so distinct CDR3 sequences, approximately 15% seen once. Sequencing input: blood. These receptors all stem from a woman under 30 with Graves' ophthalmopathy. The CDR3 runs from the conserved cysteine through the conserved F or W. The order of the fields is D gene, V gene, CDR3 length, clone size, J gene, CDR3 DNA, CDR3 protein. The D gene is left open where the match is weak. The listing skips clone size in some rows; elsewhere it reads once, few, many or a size class.

TRBD2	TRBV4-1	17	many	TRBJ2-1	TGCGCCAGCAGCCAAGATAATTCCGGGACTAGAGGCAATGAGCAGTTCTTC	CASSQDNSGTRGNEQFF
TRBD2	TRBV7-9	19	many	TRBJ2-3	TGTGCCAGCCCTAACGCTCTAGCGGGGGACCACCTATACACAGATACGCAGTATTTT	CASPNALAGDHLYTDTQYF
TRBD2	TRBV10-2	18	-	TRBJ2-5	TGCGCCAGCAGTGAGACCGGGACTAGCGGGAGGGCCGGAGAGACCCAGTACTTC	CASSETGTSGRAGETQYF
-	TRBV6-1	14	many	TRBJ2-7	TGTGCCAGCAGGTGGCAGGTGGGGCTCTACGAGCAGTACTTC	CASRWQVGLYEQYF
-	TRBV10-3	13	few	TRBJ2-6	TGTGCCATCGCTTCTCCTGGGGCCAACGTCCTGACTTTC	CAIASPGANVLTF
-	TRBV6-1	15	many	TRBJ2-3	TGTGCCAGCAGTGAGTTAGCGCCGAGCACAGATACGCAGTATTTT	CASSELAPSTDTQYF
TRBD2	TRBV4-1	14	-	TRBJ2-1	TGCGCCAGCAGCCAAGAACTAGCGGGAAGTGAGCAGTTCTTC	CASSQELAGSEQFF
TRBD1	TRBV28	12	-	TRBJ1-4	TGTGCCAGCGCAGGGGGGAATGAAAAACTGTTTTTT	CASAGGNEKLFF
-	TRBV3-1	14	many	TRBJ2-5	TGTGCCAGCAGCCAAGTCCCGCGGGGAGAGACCCAGTACTTC	CASSQVPRGETQYF
TRBD2	TRBV3-1	20	few	TRBJ2-1	TGTGCCAGCAGCCAAGATGGACTAGCGGGGGATATTAGCTCCTACAATGAGCAGTTCTTC	CASSQDGLAGDISSYNEQFF
-	TRBV30	11	many	TRBJ2-3	TGTGCCTGGAGTGCTGGGGTTACGCAGTATTTT	CAWSAGVTQYF
-	TRBV7-8	15	many	TRBJ1-2	TGTGCCAGCAGCTTACGGGCAGGGCGGAACTATGGCTACACCTTC	CASSLRAGRNYGYTF
-	TRBV2	14	many	TRBJ2-5	TGTGCCAGCAGTCCCGGACATACCCAAGAGACCCAGTACTTC	CASSPGHTQETQYF
-	TRBV9	18	few	TRBJ2-6	TGTGCCAGCAGCGCACTGTGGGCCCAGCAGTCTGGGGCCAACGTCCTGACTTTC	CASSALWAQQSGANVLTF
-	TRBV6-2/TRBV6-3	14	many	TRBJ2-2	TGTGCCAGCAAAGACGGTGGGGATACCGGGGAGCTGTTTTTT	CASKDGGDTGELFF
-	TRBV7-9	16	many	TRBJ2-5	TGTGCCAGCACCCTCGGTGGCGCCTTTAGAACAGAGACCCAGTACTTC	CASTLGGAFRTETQYF
-	TRBV28	14	many	TRBJ1-2	TGTGCCAGCAGTTCCTCTCGGGGCAGGAGTGAGGACACCTTC	CASSSSRGRSEDTF
TRBD2	TRBV5-4	20	many	TRBJ2-1	TGTGCCAGCAGCTCTGAGGGTCTAGCGGGAGGCGCAGATTCCTACAATGAGCAGTTCTTC	CASSSEGLAGGADSYNEQFF
TRBD1	TRBV3-1	13	many	TRBJ1-2	TGTGCCAGCAGCCGGACAGGGGGCGTTGGCTACACCTTC	CASSRTGGVGYTF
-	TRBV7-3	15	many	TRBJ2-3	TGTGCCAGCAGCTTGGACCGCGGTCGTCGGGATACGCAGTATTTT	CASSLDRGRRDTQYF
-	TRBV12-3/TRBV12-4	14	-	TRBJ2-5	TGTGCCAGCAGGGAGCAGGGAAACCAAGAGACCCAGTACTTC	CASREQGNQETQYF
TRBD2	TRBV11-3	18	many	TRBJ2-2	TGTGCCAGCAGCTTACATCTAGCGGGAGGAGCGAACACCGGGGAGCTGTTTTTT	CASSLHLAGGANTGELFF
TRBD1	TRBV10-3	18	many	TRBJ1-2	TGTGCCATCAGTGAGTCCGGGACAGGTGAAGACTTTAACTATGGCTACACCTTC	CAISESGTGEDFNYGYTF
-	TRBV28	13	many	TRBJ2-1	TGTGCCAGCGGTGACAGTTCCTACAATGAGCAGTTCTTC	CASGDSSYNEQFF
-	TRBV10-3	13	-	TRBJ2-7	TGTGCCATCAGAGTCGCCATGACGGGGGAGCAGTACTTC	CAIRVAMTGEQYF
-	TRBV29-1	15	-	TRBJ1-2	TGCAGCGTTGAACTGGCGGCGGGACAAGCCTATGGCTACACCTTC	CSVELAAGQAYGYTF
-	TRBV4-1	18	many	TRBJ1-5	TGCGCCAGCAGCCAAGATTTCCCCGCCAGTTATGGAAATCAGCCCCAGCATTTT	CASSQDFPASYGNQPQHF
-	TRBV4-2	13	many	TRBJ2-7	TGTGCCAGCAGCCAAGATTTGGGCAGCGAGCAGTACTTC	CASSQDLGSEQYF
-	TRBV20-1	15	many	TRBJ2-3	TGCAGTGCTAGAGGGACTATCACGGGGCTGGATACGCAGTATTTT	CSARGTITGLDTQYF
-	TRBV12-3/TRBV12-4	14	many	TRBJ2-3	TGTGCCAGCAATGAGGTGGTTAGCACAGATACGCAGTATTTT	CASNEVVSTDTQYF
-	TRBV3-1	12	-	TRBJ1-1	TGTGCCAGCAGCCAAGATATGGGTGGAGCTTTCTTT	CASSQDMGGAFF
TRBD1	TRBV2	17	-	TRBJ2-3	TGTGCCAGCAGTGTGTTCCCGGGACAGGGGGCATCAGATACGCAGTATTTT	CASSVFPGQGASDTQYF
TRBD2	TRBV6-1	15	few	TRBJ2-1	TGTGCCAGCAGTGACGGGACTAGCGGGCAGAATGAGCAGTTCTTC	CASSDGTSGQNEQFF
-	TRBV10-3	19	-	TRBJ1-5	TGTGCCATCAGTGATGGGAGGTCCACGTCCCAACGTAGCAATCAGCCCCAGCATTTT	CAISDGRSTSQRSNQPQHF
-	TRBV30	11	many	TRBJ1-2	TGTGCCTGGAGTATAGGTTGGTTGGGCACCTTC	CAWSIGWLGTF
-	TRBV14	14	many	TRBJ2-7	TGTGCCAGCAGCCAAGATCGGCGGGACTGGGAGCAGTACTTC	CASSQDRRDWEQYF
-	TRBV28	14	-	TRBJ1-2	TGTGCCAGCAGCCCGACGTGGGGGGACTATGGCTACACCTTC	CASSPTWGDYGYTF
-	TRBV30	11	-	TRBJ2-3	TGTGCCTGGAAGGTTGGAGATACGCAGTATTTT	CAWKVGDTQYF
-	TRBV6-1	10	-	TRBJ1-1	TGTGCCAGTCTCCTTCGTGAAGCTTTCTTT	CASLLREAFF
-	TRBV20-1	15	many	TRBJ1-1	TGCAGTGCTAGTACGGGTTCGCAGGGTGATACTGAAGCTTTCTTT	CSASTGSQGDTEAFF
TRBD2	TRBV7-9	18	-	TRBJ2-7	TGTGCCAGCAGTCCCCCCGGACTAGCGGGAGGTCAAGACTACGAGCAGTACTTC	CASSPPGLAGGQDYEQYF
-	TRBV7-3	13	many	TRBJ2-5	TGTGCCAGCAGCTTACAGGAGCGGGAGACCCAGTACTTC	CASSLQERETQYF
-	TRBV20-1	15	many	TRBJ2-7	TGCAGTGCTAGAGCCCCCACCCGGGGCTCCTACGAGCAGTACTTC	CSARAPTRGSYEQYF
TRBD1	TRBV29-1	13	-	TRBJ2-1	TGCAGCGACCTCCGGGACAGGGACAATGAGCAGTTCTTC	CSDLRDRDNEQFF
TRBD1	TRBV27	15	few	TRBJ2-7	TGTGCCAGCAGTCAGTGGACAGGTGTCACGTACGAGCAGTACTTC	CASSQWTGVTYEQYF
-	TRBV7-3	13	-	TRBJ1-5	TGTGCCAGCAGCACGATTAGCAATCAGCCCCAGCATTTT	CASSTISNQPQHF